This passage covers 31 T cell receptor beta chains from one sample sequenced in a study of cytomegalovirus exposure and HLA in healthy donors. The PCR used 60 Vbeta and 13 Jbeta primers. Produced via immunoSEQ multiplex PCR; TCRdb's table is partial and in-frame only. The repertoire has over 130,000 clones, around 75% of them found once; the top ten carry 0.95% to 1.5%. Sequenced material: PBMCs. The source is a female donor in good health and CMV-seronegative.

This clone was counted a few times. The DNA of the CDR3 is TGTGCCACCAGCAGACCTAATCAGCCCCAGCATTTT. It is translated as CATSRPNQPQHF. This chain connects TRBV15 to TRBJ1-5; D ambiguous. This CDR3 comprises 12 residues. CDR1 and CDR2 (germline): LNHNV, YYDKDF (reference sequence). The V end was cut by 2 bases, the J end by 4 bases, with 3 bases between.

V is TRBV6-1 and J is TRBJ1-3, with D unresolved. This CDR3 is 15 amino acids long. The germline V gene encodes CDR1 MNHNS and CDR2 SASEGT. V was pared by 3 bases and J by 5 bases, with 14 bases between. CDR3 sequence (DNA): TGTGCCAGCAGTGATTGGGCAGACACGAGAAACACCATATATTTT. Its translation is CASSDWADTRNTIYF.

The genes are TRBV2 and TRBJ1-5, with D tentatively TRBD1 (5 bases). Germline loops: CDR1 SNHLY, CDR2 FYNNEI. The CDR3 spans 14 residues. Trimming took 3 bases from V and 6 from J, leaving 12 bases between them. The CDR3 DNA reads TGTGCCAGCAGTGAGTCCTCAAGGGGTCAGCCCCAGCATTTT. Translation gives CASSESSRGQPQHF.

The chain has TRBV7-3 and TRBJ2-3, with TRBD1 matching 7 bases. V shed 2 bases, J shed 2 bases, and the junction held 10 bases outside the gene matches. CDR1 and CDR2 from the germline V gene are SGHTA and FQGTGA. This CDR3 has 17 amino acids. CDR3 protein: CASSLGYRGESTDTQYF. DNA of the CDR3: TGTGCCAGCAGCTTAGGGTACAGGGGTGAATCCACAGATACGCAGTATTTT.

This chain uses TRBV6-1 with TRBJ1-4; a possible D gene is TRBD1 (6 bases). Trimming shortened V by 7 bases and J by 8 bases, and 14 bases separated the two germline ends. From germline, CDR1 is MNHNS and CDR2 SASEGT. The CDR3 spans 13 residues. The CDR3 nucleotides are TGTGCCAGCACCCTACAGGGAGGGGAAAAACTGTTTTTT. It encodes CASTLQGGEKLFF.

V is TRBV7-6 and J is TRBJ2-1; no reliable D call. V lost 5 bases and J lost 3, with 8 bases in between. CDR1 SGHVS and CDR2 FNYEAQ come from the germline V gene. This CDR3 region has 13 residues. For the CDR3, the DNA is TGTGCCAGCAGCCCCGAGAGCTACAATGAGCAGTTCTTC. This gives the protein CASSPESYNEQFF.

The chain couples TRBV27 to TRBJ2-5, with TRBD2 matching over 14 bases. CDR1 MNHEY and CDR2 SMNVEV come from the germline V gene (reference sequence). The V gene end was trimmed by 4 bases and the J gene end by 4 bases; junction bases not matched to a gene: 5. This CDR3 has 16 residues. The CDR3 DNA sequence: TGTGCCAGCAGTTCCACGGGACTAGCGGGAGTAGAGACCCAGTACTTC. Residues: CASSSTGLAGVETQYF.

The V and J genes are TRBV4-1 and TRBJ2-7, with D maybe TRBD2 (5 bases). The CDR3 totals 15 residues. Trimming shortened V by 3 bases and J by 0 bases, and 12 bases separated the two germline ends. Per the germline V gene, CDR1 is MGHRA and CDR2 is YSYEKL. The CDR3 bases are TGCGCCAGCAGCCATCCCGGGATCAGCTCCTACGAGCAGTACTTC. Its protein product is CASSHPGISSYEQYF.

The chain is built from TRBV25-1 and TRBJ2-2, with TRBD2 identical over 10 bases. CDR1 is MGHDK, CDR2 SYGVNS, per germline. The CDR3 has 17 amino acids. V shed 5 bases and J 2 bases; nucleotides not matched to a gene: 8. Here the CDR3 reads CASSRVSSGRNTGELFF. In nucleotides, the CDR3 is TGTGCCAGCAGTCGTGTGTCTAGCGGGAGAAACACCGGGGAGCTGTTTTTT.

The chain combines TRBV2 with TRBJ2-1; 8 bases are shared with TRBD1. This CDR3 has 19 amino acids. The J segment lost 5 bases and the V segment lost 1 base, leaving 16 bases of the junction unmatched. Germline V lookup: CDR1 SNHLY, CDR2 FYNNEI. The CDR3 sequence: CASSEEGTGGTGRNNEQFF. Written as DNA, the CDR3 is TGTGCCAGCAGTGAAGAAGGGACAGGAGGGACTGGCAGAAACAATGAGCAGTTCTTC. The whole variable domain, filled in from reference TRBV2 and TRBJ2-1, reads EPEVTQTPSHQVTQMGQEVILRCVPISNHLYFYWYRQILGQKVEFLVSFYNNEISEKSEIFDDQFSVERPDGSNFTLKIRSTKLEDSAMYFCASSEEGTGGTGRNNEQFFGPGTRLTVL.

V usage is TRBV19 and J usage is TRBJ1-5; 7 bases align to TRBD1. Per the germline V gene, CDR1 is LNHDA and CDR2 is SQIVND (reference sequence). The CDR3 runs to 14 residues. The V segment lost 7 bases and the J segment 4 bases; nucleotides outside the gene matches: 7. As DNA, the CDR3 is TGTGCCAGTACGTTCGGCAGGGGGAATCAGCCCCAGCATTTT. It specifies CASTFGRGNQPQHF.

This chain uses TRBV19 with TRBJ2-1; D is possibly TRBD1 (6 bases). V lost 6 bases, J lost 10 bases, and 10 bases lay in between. Germline V gene sequence: CDR1 LNHDA, CDR2 SQIVND (reference sequence). There are 11 residues in the CDR3. CDR3: CASRSGTEQFF. CDR3 sequence (DNA): TGTGCCAGTAGATCCGGGACAGAGCAGTTCTTC.

The chain joins TRBV28 to TRBJ2-1; TRBD2 matches at 7 bases. Germline V gene lookup returns CDR1 MDHEN and CDR2 SYDVKM. V shed 5 bases and J 5 bases; nucleotides not matched to a gene: 15. CDR3 length: 17 amino acids. The chain's CDR3 is CASSPPLDSGLNNEQFF. CDR3 coding DNA: TGTGCCAGCAGTCCCCCCCTCGATAGCGGGCTTAACAATGAGCAGTTCTTC.

The chain links TRBV11-2 to TRBJ1-1; 8 bases fit TRBD1. CDR1 SGHAT and CDR2 FQNNGV come from the germline V gene. The CDR3 contains 15 residues. Trimming cost V 5 bases and J 0 bases; bases outside gene matches: 5. DNA of the CDR3: TGTGCCAGCAGCGCCGGACAGGGATTGAACACTGAAGCTTTCTTT. Its protein is CASSAGQGLNTEAFF. The complete variable domain, with remaining parts taken from reference TRBV11-2 and TRBJ1-1, reads EAGVAQSPRYKIIEKRQSVAFWCNPISGHATLYWYQQILGQGPKLLIQFQNNGVVDDSQLPKDRFSAERLKGVDSTLKIQPAKLEDSAVYLCASSAGQGLNTEAFFGQGTRLTVV.

V is TRBV6-4 and J is TRBJ2-7; D perhaps matches TRBD1 (6 bases). This CDR3 region has 15 residues. V was shortened by 6 bases and J by 6 bases, with 21 bases between the two germline ends. CDR1 and CDR2 (germline): MRHNA, SNTAGT. In DNA form, the CDR3 reads TGTGCCAGCAGACCGTCTTACCTCGACAGGTGCGAGCAGTACTTC. It translates to CASRPSYLDRCEQYF.

The rearrangement joins TRBV5-8 to TRBJ1-5; D unresolved. V shed 1 base and J shed 0 bases, with 8 bases lying between them. CDR1 and CDR2 (germline): SGHTS, YDEGEE. This CDR3 spans 15 amino acids. In nucleotides, the CDR3 is TGTGCCAGCAGCTTGCGGTCGTATAGCAATCAGCCCCAGCATTTT. It encodes CASSLRSYSNQPQHF.

The gene calls are TRBV27 and TRBJ1-2; D unclear. This CDR3 is built from 12 residues. CDR1 is MNHEY, CDR2 SMNVEV, per germline (reference sequence). Trimming stripped 5 bases from V and 4 bases from J, with 8 bases between. This CDR3 reads CASSPDFYGYTF. For the CDR3, the DNA is TGTGCCAGCAGTCCGGACTTCTATGGCTACACCTTC.

This rearrangement joins TRBV6-5 to TRBJ1-4, with TRBD1 matching 7 bases. V was pared by 6 bases and J by 5 bases, with 0 bases of the junction left unmatched. Per the germline V gene, CDR1 is MNHEY and CDR2 is SVGAGI. This CDR3 contains 12 residues. Here the CDR3 reads CASRGQNEKLFF. In DNA form, the CDR3 reads TGTGCCAGCAGGGGACAGAATGAAAAACTGTTTTTT.

This clone was seen only once. The rearrangement uses TRBV14 and TRBJ2-7; D remains ambiguous. V lost 4 bases and J 7 bases, leaving 14 bases between the germline ends. Looked up from germline, CDR1 is SGHDN and CDR2 is FVKESK. The length of the CDR3 is 13 residues. CDR3 bases: TGTGCCAGCAGCCCTGCAGCCTCGGAGGAGCAGTACTTC. This encodes CASSPAASEEQYF.

The J gene is TRBJ2-1, the V gene TRBV19, with TRBD1 matching 10 bases. The CDR3 has 14 residues. The trim removed 3 bases at V and 12 bases at J, leaving 8 bases unmatched. Germline V gives CDR1 LNHDA, CDR2 SQIVND (reference sequence). The CDR3 nucleotides are TGTGCCAGTAGTATCGACAGGGGGCAGGCGGGGCAGTTCTTC. This sequence encodes CASSIDRGQAGQFF.

This clone appeared a few times. The rearrangement joins TRBV5-6 to TRBJ2-7; 7 nucleotides match TRBD2. The CDR3 consists of 15 residues. Germline V gives CDR1 SGHDT, CDR2 YYEEEE. The V and J ends lost 0 bases and 4 bases, in that order; junction bases with no gene match: 7. CDR3 nucleotide sequence: TGTGCCAGCAGCTTGGGGGAGGGCGGAATATACGAGCAGTACTTC. It is translated as CASSLGEGGIYEQYF.

The V and J genes are TRBV2 and TRBJ2-7, with TRBD2 matching over 9 bases. Germline values: CDR1 SNHLY, CDR2 FYNNEI. CDR3 length: 13 residues. Losses at the gene ends were 7 bases for V and 1 base for J; bases not matched to a gene: 2. CDR3 coding DNA: TGTGCCAGCACTAGCGGGATATCCTACGAGCAGTACTTC. Translating it yields CASTSGISYEQYF.

This clone was found once. The CDR3 DNA reads as TGCGCCAGCATCGACAGGGTGACAGATACGCAGTATTTT. Translating it yields CASIDRVTDTQYF. The gene calls are TRBV5-1 and TRBJ2-3, with 7 nucleotides matching TRBD1. The CDR3 is made up of 13 amino acids. Germline CDR1 SGHRS, CDR2 YFSETQ. V dropped 6 bases and J dropped 3; count of bases not matched to a gene: 4. Variable domain in full (rest from reference TRBV5-1 and TRBJ2-3): KAGVTQTPRYLIKTRGQQVTLSCSPISGHRSVSWYQQTPGQGLQFLFEYFSETQRNKGNFPGRFSGRQFSNSRSEMNVSTLELGDSALYLCASIDRVTDTQYFGPGTRLTVL.

The V and J genes are TRBV6-1 and TRBJ2-1; 8 nucleotides line up with TRBD2. Per the germline V gene, CDR1 is MNHNS and CDR2 is SASEGT. Trimming cost V 4 bases and J 8 bases; bases outside gene matches: 7. CDR3 length: 14 residues. The CDR3 nucleotides read TGTGCCAGCAGTGGGGTAGCGGGAACGGATGAGCAGTTCTTC. This gives the protein CASSGVAGTDEQFF.

This chain links TRBV2 with TRBJ1-2, with D possibly being TRBD1 (6 bases). Germline V gene sequence: CDR1 SNHLY, CDR2 FYNNEI. V was clipped by 6 bases and J by 3 bases, with 23 bases between them. This CDR3 region has 17 residues. CDR3 loop: CASSPLGAGHLYYGYTF. The CDR3, as DNA: TGTGCCAGCAGCCCTCTGGGGGCAGGTCATCTTTACTATGGCTACACCTTC. Looking up the rest from reference TRBV2 and TRBJ1-2 gives the full variable domain: EPEVTQTPSHQVTQMGQEVILRCVPISNHLYFYWYRQILGQKVEFLVSFYNNEISEKSEIFDDQFSVERPDGSNFTLKIRSTKLEDSAMYFCASSPLGAGHLYYGYTFGSGTRLTVV.

This clone was detected once. This chain connects TRBV2 to TRBJ2-1; D possibly corresponds to TRBD2 (6 bases). CDR3 size: 16 residues. CDR1 SNHLY and CDR2 FYNNEI come from the germline V gene. V lost 4 bases and J lost 6, with 19 bases in between. CDR3 DNA: TGTGCCAGCAGTGTTAGAACGGCTAGCGACTCCAATGAGCAGTTCTTC. Translated: CASSVRTASDSNEQFF.

This clone was recorded once. The gene calls are TRBV29-1 and TRBJ2-5; a weak D match, TRBD1 (6 bases). In germline, CDR1 is SQVTM, CDR2 ANQGSEA. V lost 1 base and J lost 2, with 23 bases in between. The CDR3 consists of 18 residues. The CDR3 nucleotides are TGCAGCGTTGAAGGGGGAACAGGGAAACTTGCCACTCAAGAGACCCAGTACTTC. Its protein is CSVEGGTGKLATQETQYF.

As for this clone: Compared with germline, one end of the junction differs, possibly owing to a read error. The CDR3 sequence: CASSELGQVHF. The CDR3 nucleotides are TGTGCCAGCAGTGAGTTGGGCCAGGTTCACTTC. This sequence joins TRBV2 and TRBJ2-7; D call uncertain. CDR1 SNHLY and CDR2 FYNNEI come from the germline V gene. This CDR3 has 11 residues.

The CDR3 bases are TGTGCCAGCAGCCAAGGATTGGGACAGGGGGCGAACACTGAAGCTTTCTTT. The encoded protein is CASSQGLGQGANTEAFF. The chain couples TRBV14 to TRBJ1-1, with 12 bases lining up with TRBD1. This CDR3 region has 17 residues. With V trimmed by 1 base and J by 1 base, 4 bases remained unmatched. Germline values: CDR1 SGHDN, CDR2 FVKESK. The full variable domain, its missing parts supplied by reference TRBV14 and TRBJ1-1, is EAGVTQFPSHSVIEKGQTVTLRCDPISGHDNLYWYRRVMGKEIKFLLHFVKESKQDESGMPNNRFLAERTGGTYSTLKVQPAELEDSGVYFCASSQGLGQGANTEAFFGQGTRLTVV.

This clone was counted only a few times. J is TRBJ2-2 and V is TRBV19; D is ambiguous. Germline-derived CDR1 and CDR2 are LNHDA and SQIVND (reference sequence). V lost 2 bases and J lost 0, with 4 bases in between. The CDR3 extends over 14 amino acids. For the CDR3, the DNA is TGTGCCAGTAGTATAAACACGAACACCGGGGAGCTGTTTTTT. As protein: CASSINTNTGELFF.

This clone was detected only a few times. This chain joins TRBV6-6 and TRBJ2-3, with 11 positions matching TRBD2. CDR3 length equals 15 residues. The ends lost 4 bases at V and 0 bases at J; junction bases unmatched: 0. CDR1 MNHNY and CDR2 SVGAGI come from the germline V gene (reference sequence). DNA of the CDR3: TGTGCCAGCAGTTGGACTAGCGGGAGCACAGATACGCAGTATTTT. It encodes CASSWTSGSTDTQYF.